The entry that follows covers one T cell receptor (beta chain) sequence. Its target is unknown. Germline values: CDR1 LGHNA, CDR2 YNFKEQ. The J segment lost 4 bases and the V segment lost 0 bases, leaving 3 bases of the junction unmatched. The CDR3 consists of 15 residues. This sample was included in a study of cytomegalovirus exposure and HLA in healthy donors. Study at large: As an earlier analysis found, roughly 170 million T cells yielded about 120 million unique TCR beta sequences. Study-level results: Some 16,000 TCR beta sequences were associated with HLA alleles at 0.05 false discovery rate in a later analysis. There were 150 or so TCR beta chains listed as cytomegalovirus-associated. While the bulk of TCR sequences proved rare, some public TCRs turned up in many donors.

The PCR had 60 Vbeta and 13 Jbeta primers. Only in-frame clones appear in the TCRdb table, and some are missing; sequencing was by immunoSEQ multiplex PCR. The profile shows about 40,000 clones, about 66% of them singletons. The receptor was isolated from a man aged 45 to 65 in good health and CMV-seropositive. The chain links TRBV4-2 to TRBJ1-1, with TRBD1 identical over 9 bases. Source material: PBMCs. The CDR3 DNA follows: TGTGCCAGCAGCCAAGATGGGACAGGGTTCACTGAAGCTTTCTTT. Encoded protein: CASSQDGTGFTEAFF.